What follows are 7 T cell receptor beta chains derived from one specimen sequenced in a study of blood T cell repertoires in COVID-19. Produced via immunoSEQ multiplex PCR; TCRdb's table is partial and in-frame only. The table has 100,000 to 120,000 clones, less than 85% seen once. The sample was peripheral blood. The receptors shown here come from a woman of 80 years or more with acute or convalescent COVID-19.

The V and J genes are TRBV3-1 (or the pseudogene TRBV3-2) and TRBJ1-1, with D possibly matching TRBD1 (5 bases). Trimming removed 1 base from V and 3 bases from J, with 6 bases in between. This CDR3 is built from 13 residues. From germline, CDR1 is LGHDT and CDR2 YNNKEL (reference sequence). The CDR3 loop reads CASSQGGDTEAFF. The CDR3 DNA sequence: TGTGCCAGCAGCCAAGGGGGGGACACTGAAGCTTTCTTT.

The chain recombines TRBV27 with TRBJ2-5; 9 positions agree with TRBD2. CDR1 and CDR2 (germline): MNHEY, SMNVEV (reference sequence). CDR3 size: 16 residues. J was trimmed by 4 bases and V by 7 bases; bases with no gene match: 13. Here the CDR3 reads CASKIAGARLGETQYF. The CDR3 DNA is TGTGCCAGCAAGATAGCGGGAGCTCGGTTAGGAGAGACCCAGTACTTC.

This clone is a singleton in its sample. This chain uses TRBV2 with TRBJ2-5, with TRBD1 identical over 7 bases. Looked up from germline, CDR1 is SNHLY and CDR2 is FYNNEI. The CDR3 covers 15 residues. With 6 bases clipped from V and 4 bases from J, the junction kept 11 bases outside the gene matches. CDR3 in amino acids: CASSPTPTGAETQYF. CDR3 coding DNA: TGTGCCAGCAGCCCAACCCCCACAGGGGCAGAGACCCAGTACTTC.

The chain recombines TRBV20-1 with TRBJ1-3; no definite D call. In germline, CDR1 is DFQATT, CDR2 SNEGSKA (reference sequence). The CDR3 is 16 residues long. Trimming took off 3 bases at V and 0 bases at J, with 15 bases between the two ends. CDR3 sequence (DNA): TGCAGTGCTAGTGCTTTCGGCGGCGACTCTGGAAACACCATATATTTT. Protein: CSASAFGGDSGNTIYF.

The chain employs TRBV2 and TRBJ2-1, with no clear D. Trimming took 4 bases from V and 9 from J, leaving 4 bases between them. The germline V gene encodes CDR1 SNHLY and CDR2 FYNNEI. The CDR3 extends over 10 amino acids. The CDR3 here is CASSAGEQFF. CDR3 bases: TGTGCCAGCAGTGCCGGTGAGCAGTTCTTC.

This clone was detected a few times. The V and J genes are TRBV5-1 and TRBJ2-7, with D unresolved. CDR1 SGHRS and CDR2 YFSETQ come from the germline V gene. The CDR3 covers 12 residues. Trimming removed 4 bases from V and 4 bases from J, with 9 bases in between. In DNA, the CDR3 is TGCGCCAGCAGCGGTAGTCGTTACGAGCAGTACTTC. Protein sequence: CASSGSRYEQYF.

The gene calls are TRBV19 and TRBJ1-1; D perhaps matches TRBD1 (6 bases). The CDR3 consists of 13 residues. The V end was cut by 7 bases, the J end by 6 bases, with 15 bases between. Germline V gives CDR1 LNHDA, CDR2 SQIVND (reference sequence). The DNA for the CDR3 is TGTGCCAGTAATAGGTTGGCAGGGGCTGAAGCTTTCTTT. Amino acids: CASNRLAGAEAFF. Drawing the rest from reference TRBV19 and TRBJ1-1, the complete variable domain is DGGITQSPKYLFRKEGQNVTLSCEQNLNHDAMYWYRQDPGQGLRLIYYSQIVNDFQKGDIAEGYSVSREKKESFPLTVTSAQKNPTAFYLCASNRLAGAEAFFGQGTRLTVV.